This T cell receptor (beta chain) was obtained from a study of tumor and adjacent non-tumor tissue in lung cancer. Study as a whole: Patients comprised approximately eleven adenocarcinoma, 2 squamous cell carcinoma and 1 small cell lung cancer. Aged about 30 to 76 years, patients included approximately 11 men and roughly five women with stage I to III disease. Study findings and constraints: Tumor tissue had significantly higher TCR diversity than normal lung. Higher tumor TCR diversity was associated with shorter survival.

Germline lookup yields CDR1 SGHNT and CDR2 YYREEE (reference sequence). J gave up 1 base and V 0 bases, and 1 base lay outside the gene matches. The CDR3 spans 16 residues. A modified ARM-PCR protocol with three rounds of nested PCR amplified TCRbeta. From the multiplex PCR reads, TCRdb called clonotypes with MiXCR, one entry per CDR3 protein. The sample records around 99,000 distinct CDR3 sequences, roughly 80% being singletons. This sample's RNA came from whole unsorted tissue. In regard to this clonotype: The antigen is undetermined.

This receptor was taken from a woman aged 60 to 75 with non-small cell lung cancer. The rearrangement links TRBV5-4 to TRBJ2-3; 11 nucleotides line up with TRBD2. Sample: lung tumor tissue. Written as DNA, the CDR3 is TGTGCCAGCAGCTTGGCGGGACTAGCGGGCACAGATACGCAGTATTTT. Amino acids: CASSLAGLAGTDTQYF.